Below, one T cell receptor (beta chain) is given with its context. Its target is not known. Template was genomic DNA from frozen, unsorted single-cell suspensions. These data originate in a study of immune cell composition in non-small cell lung cancer. Notes on the study in general: Clones >0.5% enriched in tumour were rarer in adenocarcinoma (around 33%) than squamous (roughly 80%).

The method was immunoSEQ multiplex PCR; TCRdb's version includes in-frame clones alone and lacks a portion of them. Among 4,800 or so clones listed, around 78% were seen once. This CDR3 contains 14 residues. From germline, CDR1 is SGDLS and CDR2 YYNGEE. The V segment lost 4 bases and the J segment 10 bases; nucleotides outside the gene matches: 7. V usage is TRBV9 and J usage is TRBJ2-1; TRBD2 matches at 11 bases. The clonotype originates from a human donor with non-small cell lung cancer. The sequencing input was lung tumor tissue. For the CDR3, the DNA is TGTGCCAGCAGCTCGACTAGCGGGATTAACGAGCAGTTCTTC. Translation: CASSSTSGINEQFF.